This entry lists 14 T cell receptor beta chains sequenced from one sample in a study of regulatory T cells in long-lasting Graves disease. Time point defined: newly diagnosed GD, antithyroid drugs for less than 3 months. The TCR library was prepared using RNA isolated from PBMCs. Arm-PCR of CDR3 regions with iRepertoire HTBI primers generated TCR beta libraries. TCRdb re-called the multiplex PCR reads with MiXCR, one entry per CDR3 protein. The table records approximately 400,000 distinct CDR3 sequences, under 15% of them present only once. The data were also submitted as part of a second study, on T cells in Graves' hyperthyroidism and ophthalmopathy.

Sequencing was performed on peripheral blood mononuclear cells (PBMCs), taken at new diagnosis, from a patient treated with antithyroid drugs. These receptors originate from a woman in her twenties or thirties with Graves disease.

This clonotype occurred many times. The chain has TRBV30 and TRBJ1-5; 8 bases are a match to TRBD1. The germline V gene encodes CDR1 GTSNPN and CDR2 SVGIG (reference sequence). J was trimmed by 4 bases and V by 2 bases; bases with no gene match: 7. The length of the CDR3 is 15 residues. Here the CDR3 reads CAWSPRDRFNQPQHF. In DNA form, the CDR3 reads TGTGCCTGGAGTCCCCGGGACAGGTTTAATCAGCCCCAGCATTTT.

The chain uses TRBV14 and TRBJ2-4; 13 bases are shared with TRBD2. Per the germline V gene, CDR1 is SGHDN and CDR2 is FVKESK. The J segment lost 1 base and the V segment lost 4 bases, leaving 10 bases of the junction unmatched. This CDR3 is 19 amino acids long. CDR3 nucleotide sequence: TGTGCCAGCAGCCCTGGGACTAGCGGGATCATGCCGGCCAAAAACATTCAGTACTTC. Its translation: CASSPGTSGIMPAKNIQYF.

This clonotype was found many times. This CDR3 is CASSLGGSRNEQYF. CDR3 in DNA: TGTGCCAGCAGTTTGGGGGGGAGCCGAAACGAGCAGTACTTC. This chain links TRBV28 with TRBJ2-3; TRBD2 agrees at 7 bases. The J call may be incorrect, as the DNA end agrees better with TRBJ2-7. This CDR3 has 14 residues. Germline-derived CDR1 and CDR2 are MDHEN and SYDVKM.

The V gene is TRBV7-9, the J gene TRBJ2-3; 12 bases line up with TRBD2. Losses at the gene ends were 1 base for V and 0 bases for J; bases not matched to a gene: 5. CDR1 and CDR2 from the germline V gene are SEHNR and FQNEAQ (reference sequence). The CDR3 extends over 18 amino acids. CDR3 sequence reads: CASSLGLAGDISTDTQYF. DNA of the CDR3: TGTGCCAGCAGCTTAGGACTAGCGGGGGATATTAGCACAGATACGCAGTATTTT.

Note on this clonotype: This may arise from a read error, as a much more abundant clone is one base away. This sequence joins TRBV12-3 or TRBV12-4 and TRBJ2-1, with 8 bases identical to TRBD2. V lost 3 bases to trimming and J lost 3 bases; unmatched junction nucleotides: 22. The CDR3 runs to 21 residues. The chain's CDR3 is CASSFGVSASWSGGNYNEQFF. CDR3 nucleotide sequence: TGTGCCAGCAGTTTTGGGGTCTCAGCGTCCTGGAGCGGGGGAAACTACAATGAGCAGTTCTTC.

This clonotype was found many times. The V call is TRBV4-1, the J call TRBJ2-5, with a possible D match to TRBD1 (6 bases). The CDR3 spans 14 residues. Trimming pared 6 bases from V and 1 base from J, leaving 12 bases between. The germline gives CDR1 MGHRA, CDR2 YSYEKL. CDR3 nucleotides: TGCGCCAGCAGTCGTACAGGGCTCCAAGAGACCCAGTACTTC. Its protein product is CASSRTGLQETQYF.

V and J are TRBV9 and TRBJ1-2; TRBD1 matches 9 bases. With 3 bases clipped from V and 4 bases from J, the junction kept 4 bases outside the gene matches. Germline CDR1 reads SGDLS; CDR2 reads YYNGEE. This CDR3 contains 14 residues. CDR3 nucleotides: TGTGCCAGCAGCGGCCGGGACAGGGTCTATGGCTACACCTTC. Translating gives CASSGRDRVYGYTF.

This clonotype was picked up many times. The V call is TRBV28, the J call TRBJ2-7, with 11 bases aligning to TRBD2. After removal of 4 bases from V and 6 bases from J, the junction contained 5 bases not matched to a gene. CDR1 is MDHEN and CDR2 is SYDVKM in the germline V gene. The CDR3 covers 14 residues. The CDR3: CASSSTSGNFEQYF. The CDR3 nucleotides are TGTGCCAGCAGTTCGACTAGCGGGAACTTCGAGCAGTACTTC.

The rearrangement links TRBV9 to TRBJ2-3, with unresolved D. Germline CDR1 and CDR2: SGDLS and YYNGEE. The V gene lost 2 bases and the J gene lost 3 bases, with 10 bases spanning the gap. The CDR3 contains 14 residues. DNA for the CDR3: TGTGCCAGCAGCGTTATGTTACCTACAGATACGCAGTATTTT. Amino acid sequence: CASSVMLPTDTQYF.

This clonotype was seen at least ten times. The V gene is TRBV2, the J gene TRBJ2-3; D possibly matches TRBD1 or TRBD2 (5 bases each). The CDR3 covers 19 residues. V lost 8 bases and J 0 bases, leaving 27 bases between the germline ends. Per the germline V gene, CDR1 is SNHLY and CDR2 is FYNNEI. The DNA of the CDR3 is TGTGCCAGCCGGACTGCCACCCGCAGGTCGGGGCGAAGCACAGATACGCAGTATTTT. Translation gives CASRTATRRSGRSTDTQYF. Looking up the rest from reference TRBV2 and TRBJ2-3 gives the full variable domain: EPEVTQTPSHQVTQMGQEVILRCVPISNHLYFYWYRQILGQKVEFLVSFYNNEISEKSEIFDDQFSVERPDGSNFTLKIRSTKLEDSAMYFCASRTATRRSGRSTDTQYFGPGTRLTVL.

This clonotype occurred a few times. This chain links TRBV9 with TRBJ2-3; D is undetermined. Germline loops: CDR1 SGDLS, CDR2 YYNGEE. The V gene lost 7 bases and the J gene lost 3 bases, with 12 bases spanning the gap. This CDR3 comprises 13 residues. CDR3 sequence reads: CASGGNPTDTQYF. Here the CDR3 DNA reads TGTGCCAGCGGTGGGAACCCTACAGATACGCAGTATTTT.

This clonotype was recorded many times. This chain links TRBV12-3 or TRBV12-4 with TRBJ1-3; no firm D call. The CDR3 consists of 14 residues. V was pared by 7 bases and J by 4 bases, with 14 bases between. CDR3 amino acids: CASTPSQRGNTIYF. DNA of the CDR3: TGTGCCAGCACCCCTTCACAAAGGGGAAACACCATATATTTT.

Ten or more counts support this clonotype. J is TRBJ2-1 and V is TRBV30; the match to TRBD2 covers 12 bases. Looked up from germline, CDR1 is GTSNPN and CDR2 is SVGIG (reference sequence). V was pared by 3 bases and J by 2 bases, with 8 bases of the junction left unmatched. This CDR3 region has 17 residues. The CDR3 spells CAWSAKGLAGPYNEQFF. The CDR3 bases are TGTGCCTGGAGCGCGAAGGGACTAGCGGGCCCCTACAATGAGCAGTTCTTC.

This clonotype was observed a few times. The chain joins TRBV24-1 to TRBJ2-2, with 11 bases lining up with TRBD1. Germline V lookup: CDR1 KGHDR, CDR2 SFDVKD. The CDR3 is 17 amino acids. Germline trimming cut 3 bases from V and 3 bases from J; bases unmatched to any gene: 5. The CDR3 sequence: CATSDHGTGGYTGELFF. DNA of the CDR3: TGTGCCACCAGTGATCACGGGACAGGGGGATACACCGGGGAGCTGTTTTTT.